The rows below give T cell receptor beta chains drawn from one sample of a study of control samples from healthy donors and cancer patients. The data were produced by immunoSEQ multiplex PCR, yet TCRdb's version contains in-frame clones alone and is incomplete. The sample has 100,000 to 150,000 clones, roughly 92% seen once. The source material was PBMCs. The receptors derive from a man of 80 years or more with head and neck cancer. Each CDR3 is given with its conserved first and last residue. A D gene is named only where the DNA matches it firmly. Size is omitted from some rows. Given values are once, few, many or a class for expanded clones.

v_gene: TRBV12-5
j_gene: TRBJ1-1
abundance: -
d_gene: -
CDR3aa: CASGSQGGTEAFF
CDR3nt: TGTGCTAGTGGTTCACAGGGAGGGACTGAAGCTTTCTTT

v_gene: TRBV10-3
j_gene: TRBJ2-2
abundance: -
d_gene: -
CDR3aa: CAISVGINTGELFF
CDR3nt: TGTGCCATCAGTGTGGGGATTAACACCGGGGAGCTGTTTTTT

v_gene: TRBV11-2
j_gene: TRBJ1-6
abundance: -
d_gene: -
CDR3aa: CASSLDRVSPLHF
CDR3nt: TGTGCCAGCAGCTTAGATCGAGTTTCACCCCTCCACTTT

v_gene: TRBV20-1
j_gene: TRBJ1-5
abundance: -
d_gene: -
CDR3aa: CSASPPSNQPQHF
CDR3nt: TGCAGTGCTAGTCCCCCGAGCAATCAGCCCCAGCATTTT

v_gene: TRBV7-2
j_gene: TRBJ2-5
abundance: -
d_gene: TRBD2
CDR3aa: CASSPRRGRETQYF
CDR3nt: TGTGCCAGCAGCCCCCGGCGGGGGAGGGAGACCCAGTACTTC

v_gene: TRBV5-1
j_gene: TRBJ2-2
abundance: -
d_gene: -
CDR3aa: CASRQAQGGTGELFF
CDR3nt: TGCGCCAGTAGACAGGCCCAAGGCGGTACCGGGGAGCTGTTTTTT

v_gene: TRBV23-1
j_gene: TRBJ2-2
abundance: -
d_gene: -
CDR3aa: CASSRVEAGELFF
CDR3nt: TGCGCCAGCAGTCGGGTTGAGGCCGGGGAGCTGTTTTTT

v_gene: TRBV6-2/TRBV6-3
j_gene: TRBJ2-3
abundance: -
d_gene: TRBD2
CDR3aa: CASSRLAGSTDTQYF
CDR3nt: TGTGCCAGCAGTAGACTAGCGGGGAGCACAGATACGCAGTATTTT

v_gene: TRBV28
j_gene: TRBJ2-7
abundance: -
d_gene: TRBD1
CDR3aa: CASLFQGAREQYF
CDR3nt: TGTGCCAGCTTGTTCCAGGGGGCGAGAGAGCAGTACTTC

v_gene: TRBV20-1
j_gene: TRBJ2-7
abundance: once
d_gene: -
CDR3aa: CSASTTPGEQYF
CDR3nt: TGCAGTGCTAGTACGACCCCGGGCGAGCAGTACTTC

v_gene: TRBV5-6
j_gene: TRBJ2-1
abundance: -
d_gene: TRBD2
CDR3aa: CASSRGLADYNEQFF
CDR3nt: TGTGCCAGCAGCCGGGGACTAGCGGACTACAATGAGCAGTTCTTC

v_gene: TRBV30
j_gene: TRBJ1-1
abundance: -
d_gene: -
CDR3aa: CAWRKPGPPYGTEAFF
CDR3nt: TGTGCCTGGAGGAAACCGGGACCCCCCTATGGGACTGAAGCTTTCTTT

v_gene: TRBV2
j_gene: TRBJ1-1
abundance: -
d_gene: -
CDR3aa: CASSGGRPPSEAFF
CDR3nt: TGTGCCAGCAGTGGGGGACGACCCCCCTCTGAAGCTTTCTTT

v_gene: TRBV21-1
j_gene: TRBJ2-7
abundance: -
d_gene: -
CDR3aa: CASSEMWGLRIYEQYF
CDR3nt: TGTGCCAGCAGCGAGATGTGGGGGCTCAGGATCTACGAGCAGTACTTC

v_gene: TRBV7-9
j_gene: TRBJ2-3
abundance: -
d_gene: TRBD2
CDR3aa: CASSFMFQTSGYTDTQYF
CDR3nt: TGTGCCAGCAGCTTTATGTTCCAGACTAGCGGGTACACAGATACGCAGTATTTT

v_gene: TRBV29-1
j_gene: TRBJ2-7
abundance: -
d_gene: -
CDR3aa: CSVERSRCYEQYF
CDR3nt: TGCAGCGTTGAAAGGTCCCGTTGCTACGAGCAGTACTTC

v_gene: TRBV6-5
j_gene: TRBJ1-1
abundance: -
d_gene: -
CDR3aa: CASSPERNTEAFF
CDR3nt: TGTGCCAGCAGTCCAGAGAGAAACACTGAAGCTTTCTTT

v_gene: TRBV3-1/TRBV3-2
j_gene: TRBJ1-4
abundance: -
d_gene: -
CDR3aa: CASSIRDTANEKLFF
CDR3nt: TGTGCCAGCAGCATTCGGGACACGGCTAATGAAAAACTGTTTTTT

v_gene: TRBV12-3/TRBV12-4
j_gene: TRBJ2-5
abundance: -
d_gene: TRBD1
CDR3aa: CASSPDRAETQYF
CDR3nt: TGTGCCAGCAGCCCTGACAGGGCAGAGACCCAGTACTTC

v_gene: TRBV18
j_gene: TRBJ1-1
abundance: -
d_gene: -
CDR3aa: CASSPPSNTEAFF
CDR3nt: TGTGCCAGCTCACCACCCTCAAACACTGAAGCTTTCTTT

v_gene: TRBV5-6
j_gene: TRBJ2-7
abundance: -
d_gene: -
CDR3aa: CASSLWEYEQYF
CDR3nt: TGTGCCAGCAGCTTGTGGGAGTACGAGCAGTACTTC

v_gene: TRBV7-9
j_gene: TRBJ1-5
abundance: -
d_gene: -
CDR3aa: CASSLGGHNQPQHF
CDR3nt: TGTGCCAGCAGCTTAGGGGGGCACAATCAGCCCCAGCATTTT

v_gene: TRBV10-1
j_gene: TRBJ2-1
abundance: once
d_gene: TRBD2
CDR3aa: CARSPRGGNEQFF
CDR3nt: TGCGCCCGCAGTCCCCGGGGGGGTAATGAGCAGTTCTTC

v_gene: TRBV30
j_gene: TRBJ2-3
abundance: -
d_gene: -
CDR3aa: CAWRGPSTDTQYF
CDR3nt: TGTGCCTGGAGGGGACCTAGCACAGATACGCAGTATTTT

v_gene: TRBV4-1
j_gene: TRBJ1-2
abundance: -
d_gene: -
CDR3aa: CASSQEDRPFDGYTF
CDR3nt: TGCGCCAGCAGCCAAGAGGACCGGCCCTTTGATGGCTACACCTTC

v_gene: TRBV11-3
j_gene: TRBJ2-2
abundance: -
d_gene: -
CDR3aa: CASSRDGSDTGELFF
CDR3nt: TGTGCCAGCAGCCGAGACGGGAGCGACACCGGGGAGCTGTTTTTT

v_gene: TRBV4-1
j_gene: TRBJ1-5
abundance: -
d_gene: TRBD1
CDR3aa: CASSHEGRGRNQPQHF
CDR3nt: TGCGCCAGCAGCCATGAAGGGAGGGGGCGAAATCAGCCCCAGCATTTT

v_gene: TRBV7-2
j_gene: TRBJ2-2
abundance: -
d_gene: -
CDR3aa: CASSFTSPTGELFF
CDR3nt: TGTGCCAGCAGCTTTACTAGCCCCACCGGGGAGCTGTTTTTT

v_gene: TRBV28
j_gene: TRBJ2-3
abundance: -
d_gene: -
CDR3aa: CASSTPLKGLMPDTQYF
CDR3nt: TGTGCCAGCAGTACCCCCCTTAAGGGCCTTATGCCAGATACGCAGTATTTT

v_gene: TRBV10-3
j_gene: TRBJ2-7
abundance: -
d_gene: -
CDR3aa: CAISSGTLSSYEQYF
CDR3nt: TGTGCCATCAGTTCCGGGACGTTGAGCTCCTACGAGCAGTACTTC

v_gene: TRBV30
j_gene: TRBJ1-1
abundance: -
d_gene: -
CDR3aa: CASQAPRFGSEAFF
CDR3nt: TGTGCCTCTCAGGCCCCACGGTTTGGCTCTGAAGCTTTCTTT

v_gene: TRBV18
j_gene: TRBJ2-7
abundance: -
d_gene: -
CDR3aa: CASSPGQSSYEQYF
CDR3nt: TGTGCCAGCTCACCTGGGCAGAGCTCCTACGAGCAGTACTTC

v_gene: TRBV7-2
j_gene: TRBJ2-6
abundance: -
d_gene: -
CDR3aa: CASSSHRASGANVLTF
CDR3nt: TGTGCCAGCAGCTCCCACCGGGCCTCTGGGGCCAACGTCCTGACTTTC

v_gene: TRBV5-1
j_gene: TRBJ1-1
abundance: -
d_gene: TRBD1
CDR3aa: CASSVNRGLDTEAFF
CDR3nt: TGCGCCAGCAGCGTGAACAGGGGCTTGGACACTGAAGCTTTCTTT

v_gene: TRBV6-6
j_gene: TRBJ2-5
abundance: -
d_gene: -
CDR3aa: CASADLRRVAQYF
CDR3nt: TGTGCCAGCGCGGACTTAAGGCGTGTTGCCCAGTACTTC

v_gene: TRBV30
j_gene: TRBJ2-1
abundance: -
d_gene: -
CDR3aa: CAWSPGTSGNEQFF
CDR3nt: TGTGCCTGGAGTCCCGGGACCTCGGGCAATGAGCAGTTCTTC

v_gene: TRBV6-5
j_gene: TRBJ1-2
abundance: -
d_gene: TRBD1
CDR3aa: CASRRDRGKDYGYTF
CDR3nt: TGTGCCAGCAGGAGGGACAGGGGAAAAGACTATGGCTACACCTTC

v_gene: TRBV6-5
j_gene: TRBJ1-2
abundance: -
d_gene: -
CDR3aa: CASRDTGRANYGYTF
CDR3nt: TGTGCCAGCAGGGATACAGGGAGAGCTAACTATGGCTACACCTTC

v_gene: TRBV11-3
j_gene: TRBJ2-1
abundance: -
d_gene: -
CDR3aa: CASSLDRQYNEQFF
CDR3nt: TGTGCCAGCAGCTTAGATCGGCAGTACAATGAGCAGTTCTTC

v_gene: TRBV5-4
j_gene: TRBJ1-2
abundance: -
d_gene: -
CDR3aa: CASSSAGGQIHYGYTF
CDR3nt: TGTGCCAGCAGCTCCGCCGGGGGACAAATCCACTATGGCTACACCTTC

v_gene: TRBV23-1
j_gene: TRBJ1-1
abundance: once
d_gene: -
CDR3aa: CASSQSSPTGMNTEAFF
CDR3nt: TGCGCCAGCAGTCAATCGTCGCCGACAGGAATGAACACTGAAGCTTTCTTT

v_gene: TRBV6-5
j_gene: TRBJ1-2
abundance: -
d_gene: -
CDR3aa: CASSYLGVNYGYTF
CDR3nt: TGTGCCAGCAGTTACCTGGGGGTTAACTATGGCTACACCTTC

v_gene: TRBV7-9
j_gene: TRBJ1-6
abundance: -
d_gene: TRBD1
CDR3aa: CASSFRTGSSYNSPLHF
CDR3nt: TGTGCCAGCAGCTTCAGGACAGGGAGCTCCTATAATTCACCCCTCCACTTT

v_gene: TRBV9
j_gene: TRBJ2-2
abundance: -
d_gene: TRBD2
CDR3aa: CASSAYRMSGGDTGELFF
CDR3nt: TGTGCCAGCAGCGCCTACCGGATGAGCGGGGGAGACACCGGGGAGCTGTTTTTT

v_gene: TRBV5-1
j_gene: TRBJ2-3
abundance: -
d_gene: -
CDR3aa: CASSVTVGGDTQYF
CDR3nt: TGCGCCAGCAGCGTGACTGTAGGGGGGGATACGCAGTATTTT

v_gene: TRBV10-3
j_gene: TRBJ1-1
abundance: -
d_gene: TRBD1
CDR3aa: CAISEYVGQGDTEAFF
CDR3nt: TGTGCCATCAGTGAGTATGTAGGACAGGGTGACACTGAAGCTTTCTTT

v_gene: TRBV9
j_gene: TRBJ1-3
abundance: -
d_gene: -
CDR3aa: CASSGVEVPGNTIYF
CDR3nt: TGTGCCAGCAGCGGCGTCGAAGTCCCGGGAAACACCATATATTTT

v_gene: TRBV5-8
j_gene: TRBJ2-5
abundance: -
d_gene: -
CDR3aa: CASSPRGRGQETQYF
CDR3nt: TGTGCCAGCAGCCCGCGGGGGAGGGGGCAAGAGACCCAGTACTTC

v_gene: TRBV10-3
j_gene: TRBJ2-3
abundance: -
d_gene: TRBD1
CDR3aa: CAISPRGTRNTDTQYF
CDR3nt: TGTGCCATCAGCCCCAGGGGGACAAGGAACACAGATACGCAGTATTTT

v_gene: TRBV3-1/TRBV3-2
j_gene: TRBJ2-1
abundance: -
d_gene: -
CDR3aa: CASSHVEGRGYNEQFF
CDR3nt: TGTGCCAGCAGCCACGTCGAGGGTCGAGGCTACAATGAGCAGTTCTTC

v_gene: TRBV5-3
j_gene: TRBJ2-2
abundance: -
d_gene: -
CDR3aa: CARSSKGPGELFF
CDR3nt: TGTGCCAGAAGCTCTAAGGGGCCCGGGGAGCTGTTTTTT

v_gene: TRBV19
j_gene: TRBJ1-5
abundance: -
d_gene: -
CDR3aa: CASSVRGGYQPQHF
CDR3nt: TGTGCCAGTAGCGTCAGGGGCGGTTATCAGCCCCAGCATTTT

v_gene: TRBV12-5
j_gene: TRBJ1-2
abundance: -
d_gene: -
CDR3aa: CASGFPWGSFSGYTF
CDR3nt: TGTGCTAGTGGTTTTCCCTGGGGGTCTTTTAGTGGCTACACCTTC

v_gene: TRBV7-6
j_gene: TRBJ1-3
abundance: -
d_gene: -
CDR3aa: CASSLGGNTIYF
CDR3nt: TGTGCCAGCAGCTTAGGAGGAAACACCATATATTTT